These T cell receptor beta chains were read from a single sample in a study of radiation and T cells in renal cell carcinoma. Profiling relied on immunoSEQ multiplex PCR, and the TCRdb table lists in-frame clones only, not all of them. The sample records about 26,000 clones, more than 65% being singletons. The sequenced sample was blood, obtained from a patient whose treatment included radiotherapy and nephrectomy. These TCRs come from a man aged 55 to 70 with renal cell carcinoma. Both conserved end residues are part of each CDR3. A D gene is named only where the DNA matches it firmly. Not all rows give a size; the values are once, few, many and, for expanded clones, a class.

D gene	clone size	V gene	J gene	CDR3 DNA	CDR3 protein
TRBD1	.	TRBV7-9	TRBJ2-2	TGTGCCAGCCCGACAGGGGCCACTCTCGGGGAGCTGTTTTTT	CASPTGATLGELFF
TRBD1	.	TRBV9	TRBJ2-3	TGTGCCAGCAGCGATTCGGACAGGGAATTAGATACGCAGTATTTT	CASSDSDRELDTQYF
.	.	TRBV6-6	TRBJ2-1	TGTGCCAGCAGTTACGATGACCAGTGGGGTTACAATGAGCAGTTCTTC	CASSYDDQWGYNEQFF
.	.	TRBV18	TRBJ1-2	TGTGCCAGCTCACCAGTAGTGGACCCTAACTATGGCTACACCTTC	CASSPVVDPNYGYTF
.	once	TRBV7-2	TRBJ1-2	TGTGCCAGCAGCTGGGGACAAAACCCTAACTATGGCTACACCTTC	CASSWGQNPNYGYTF
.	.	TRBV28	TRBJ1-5	TGTGCCAGCAGTTTGAGGGGTCAGCCCCAGCATTTT	CASSLRGQPQHF
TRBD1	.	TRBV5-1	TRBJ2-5	TGCGCCAGCAATATGGGACAGGCTGGTGAGACCCAGTACTTC	CASNMGQAGETQYF
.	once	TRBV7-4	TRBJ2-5	TGTGCTAGCAGCTTAGTGCAGGGAGAGACCCAGTACTTC	CASSLVQGETQYF
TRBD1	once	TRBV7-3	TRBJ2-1	TGTGCCAGCAGCTTCCAAGGGACAGCATACAATGAGCAGTTCTTC	CASSFQGTAYNEQFF
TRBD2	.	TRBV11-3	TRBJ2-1	TGTGCCAGCAGCTGGAGTAGCGGGAGTATTAATGAGCAGTTCTTC	CASSWSSGSINEQFF
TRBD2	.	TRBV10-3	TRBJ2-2	TGTGCCATCAGTGAGCCCGAGGGTAGGGGCGGGAGAGGCACCGGGGAGCTGTTTTTT	CAISEPEGRGGRGTGELFF
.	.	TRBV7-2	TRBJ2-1	TGTGCCAGCAGCTTAGGACCCACCTCGGATGAGCAGTTCTTC	CASSLGPTSDEQFF
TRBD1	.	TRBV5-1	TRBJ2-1	TGCGCCAGCAGCTTGGGGCCCGGGACAGGCGATTACAATGAGCAGTTCTTC	CASSLGPGTGDYNEQFF
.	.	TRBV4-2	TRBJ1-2	TGTGCCAGCAGCCAAGTGGGCCAGACTAACTATGGCTACACCTTC	CASSQVGQTNYGYTF
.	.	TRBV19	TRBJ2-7	TGTGCCAGTAGTATAGGGAGGGCGGACTACGAGCAGTACTTC	CASSIGRADYEQYF
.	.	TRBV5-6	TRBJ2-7	TGTGCCAGTCTCCTCCAGGGTAACGAGCAGTACTTC	CASLLQGNEQYF
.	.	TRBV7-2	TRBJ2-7	TGTGCCAGCAGCTCCTATTACGAGCAGTACTTC	CASSSYYEQYF
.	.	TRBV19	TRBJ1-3	TGTGCCAGTACGAGGGGGGGATCTGGAAACACCATATATTTT	CASTRGGSGNTIYF
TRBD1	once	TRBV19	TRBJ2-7	TGTGCCAGTAGTATGAGGGACAGGAACGACTACGAGCAGTACTTC	CASSMRDRNDYEQYF
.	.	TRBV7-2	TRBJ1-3	TGTGCCAGCAGCTTCGGGACGGGCATCTCTGGAAACACCATATATTTT	CASSFGTGISGNTIYF
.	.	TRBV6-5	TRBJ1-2	TGTGCCAGCAGTTACTCGACAGGCTATGGCTACACCTTC	CASSYSTGYGYTF
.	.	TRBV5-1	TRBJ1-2	TGCGCCAGCAGCAGACTCGGACAGCACCGTTTTAACTATGGCTACACCTTC	CASSRLGQHRFNYGYTF
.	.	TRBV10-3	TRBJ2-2	TGTGCCATCAGTGAGTCGACGGGAAGCAACACCGGGGAGCTGTTTTTT	CAISESTGSNTGELFF
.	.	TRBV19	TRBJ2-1	TGTGCCAGTTCCGCGGCTCGGTACAATGAGCAGTTCTTC	CASSAARYNEQFF
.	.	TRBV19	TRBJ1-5	TGTGCCAGCCGGGACAGCAATCAGCCCCAGCATTTT	CASRDSNQPQHF
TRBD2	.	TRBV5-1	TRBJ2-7	TGCGCCAGCAGCACGGGACTAGGGGACTCCTACGAGCAGTACTTC	CASSTGLGDSYEQYF
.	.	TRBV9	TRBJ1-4	TGTGCCAGCAGCGTAGGGGTGGGGTCCCCGACGGGGGAAAAACTGTTTTTT	CASSVGVGSPTGEKLFF
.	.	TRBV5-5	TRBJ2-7	TGTGCCAGCAGCTTGGCCTTCACCTCCTACGAGCAGTACTTC	CASSLAFTSYEQYF
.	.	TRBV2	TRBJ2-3	TGTGCCAGCAGCTTAGGGGGGGCCCACACAGATACGCAGTATTTT	CASSLGGAHTDTQYF
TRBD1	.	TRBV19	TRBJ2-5	TGTGCCAGTAGTGTTCGACAGGGTGGCGAGACCCAGTACTTC	CASSVRQGGETQYF
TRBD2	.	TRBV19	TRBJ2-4	TGTGCCAGTAGAGGGCAGCGGGAGGGCCCAGGCATTCAGTACTTC	CASRGQREGPGIQYF
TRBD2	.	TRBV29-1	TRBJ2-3	TGCAGCGTCCGCCGAGCGGGAGGAGATACGCAGTATTTT	CSVRRAGGDTQYF
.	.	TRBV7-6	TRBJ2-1	TGTGCCAGCAGCCCGGACCCCTTGGTTGAGCAGTTCTTC	CASSPDPLVEQFF
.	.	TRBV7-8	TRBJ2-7	TGTGCCAGCAGCTCCGAAGGAAGGAGTGGCTACGAGCAGTACTTC	CASSSEGRSGYEQYF
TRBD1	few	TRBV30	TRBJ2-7	TGTGCCTGGGGGACAGTTTTTCCCTACGAGCAGTACTTC	CAWGTVFPYEQYF
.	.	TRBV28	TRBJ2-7	TGTGCCAGCAGTTTACTCGGGGCGGCTTCCTACGAGCAGTACTTC	CASSLLGAASYEQYF
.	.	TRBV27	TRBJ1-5	TGTGCCAGCAGAGCCTCGAGGAGTCAGCCCCAGCATTTT	CASRASRSQPQHF
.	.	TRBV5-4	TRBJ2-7	TGTGCCAGCAGTTTAGGACAGAATTTCTACGAGCAGTACTTC	CASSLGQNFYEQYF
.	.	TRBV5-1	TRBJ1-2	TGCGCCAGCAGCTTGGGGCAGGGGTTCTATGGCTACACCTTC	CASSLGQGFYGYTF
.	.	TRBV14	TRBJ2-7	TGTGCCAGCAGCCAAGTCGCGGAGCAGTACTTC	CASSQVAEQYF
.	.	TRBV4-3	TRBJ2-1	TGCGCCAGCAGCCAAGGGTGGGGCTCCTACAATGAGCAGTTCTTC	CASSQGWGSYNEQFF